These 32 T cell receptor beta chains were sequenced from one sample in a study of blood T cell repertoires in COVID-19. Assay: immunoSEQ multiplex PCR; the TCRdb copy retains only in-frame clones and omits some. The sample includes 65,000 to 80,000 clones, approximately 90% of them seen just once. The sample consisted of peripheral blood. These TCRs come from a man between 50 and 59 years old with active COVID-19.

This chain links TRBV12-3 or TRBV12-4 with TRBJ1-6; D unclear. The CDR3 spans 13 residues. The V end was cut by 5 bases, the J end by 9 bases, with 11 bases between. The CDR3 is CASSAVGSSPLHF. CDR3 DNA: TGTGCCAGCAGTGCTGTAGGGAGTTCACCCCTCCACTTT.

The rearrangement uses TRBV6-5 and TRBJ1-2, with 7 bases aligning to TRBD1. The CDR3 extends over 13 amino acids. The V gene's germline CDR1 is MNHEY and CDR2 SVGAGI. J was trimmed by 4 bases and V by 6 bases; bases with no gene match: 5. In DNA form, the CDR3 reads TGTGCCAGCAGAGAGACAGGGCCCTATGGCTACACCTTC. Translating it yields CASRETGPYGYTF.

The chain joins TRBV9 to TRBJ2-7, with D possibly matching TRBD1 (6 bases). Germline CDR1 and CDR2: SGDLS and YYNGEE. V gave up 2 bases and J gave up 6 bases, with 15 bases separating them. This CDR3 is built from 14 residues. The CDR3 DNA reads TGTGCCAGCAGCGTCGGGACACAAGTAATCGAGCAGTACTTC. As protein: CASSVGTQVIEQYF.

The chain joins TRBV27 to TRBJ2-6; a possible D gene is TRBD2 (6 bases). The CDR3 is 15 amino acids. Germline assignment: CDR1 MNHEY and CDR2 SMNVEV (reference sequence). Trimming took 5 bases from V and 0 from J, leaving 8 bases between them. The DNA for the CDR3 is TGTGCCAGCAGTCTTAGCGGCTCTGGGGCCAACGTCCTGACTTTC. It encodes CASSLSGSGANVLTF.

The rearrangement joins TRBV15 to TRBJ1-1; D gene unclear. CDR1 is LNHNV, CDR2 YYDKDF, per germline (reference sequence). Trimming pared 5 bases from V and 1 base from J, leaving 11 bases between. CDR3 length: 14 residues. The DNA for the CDR3 is TGTGCCACCAGCCTCCAGGCGGGGAACACTGAAGCTTTCTTT. This sequence encodes CATSLQAGNTEAFF.

The chain joins TRBV9 to TRBJ1-6; TRBD1 aligns across 7 bases. V was clipped by 2 bases and J by 5 bases; unmatched bases: 4. This CDR3 is built from 15 residues. CDR1 is SGDLS and CDR2 is YYNGEE in the germline V gene. CDR3 loop: CASSVSTGNNSPLHF. The DNA of the CDR3 is TGTGCCAGCAGCGTCTCGACAGGGAATAATTCACCCCTCCACTTT.

V gene TRBV28 combines with J gene TRBJ1-1, with D maybe TRBD1 (5 bases). CDR3 size: 15 residues. With 3 bases removed from V and 1 base from J, the gap between germline ends came to 12 bases. Germline V gene data show CDR1 as MDHEN and CDR2 as SYDVKM. The CDR3 protein is CASSLSLGQNTEAFF. The DNA for the CDR3 is TGTGCCAGCAGTTTGAGTTTGGGGCAGAACACTGAAGCTTTCTTT.

The chain links TRBV10-3 to TRBJ1-1; maybe TRBD1 (5 bases). The CDR3 sequence is 14 residues long. Germline values: CDR1 ENHRY, CDR2 SYGVKD. V dropped 4 bases and J dropped 5 bases, with 14 bases sitting between them. Here the CDR3 DNA reads TGTGCCATCAGTGTTATAGGGGTGAGGACTGAAGCTTTCTTT. Amino acids: CAISVIGVRTEAFF.

The rearrangement joins TRBV27 to TRBJ2-1; 9 bases line up with TRBD2. The V and J ends lost 3 bases and 9 bases, in that order; junction bases with no gene match: 15. The CDR3 runs to 17 residues. The germline V gene has CDR1 MNHEY and CDR2 SMNVEV (reference sequence). As DNA, the CDR3 is TGTGCCAGCAGTTTTCTTCGAAGAGCGGGAGGTTCCGGTGAGCAGTTCTTC. Translation gives CASSFLRRAGGSGEQFF.

V gene TRBV9 combines with J gene TRBJ2-3; 8 positions match TRBD2. Trimming took 4 bases from V and 2 from J; bases not matched to a gene: 9. The CDR3 length is 16 residues. The germline gives CDR1 SGDLS, CDR2 YYNGEE. The CDR3 DNA reads as TGTGCCAGCAGCCCCCATAGCGGGGCCTTCACAGATACGCAGTATTTT. The encoded protein is CASSPHSGAFTDTQYF.

J is TRBJ1-3 and V is TRBV19; TRBD1 matches at 7 bases. Germline loops: CDR1 LNHDA, CDR2 SQIVND (reference sequence). J was trimmed by 0 bases and V by 1 base; bases with no gene match: 6. The CDR3 loop spans 17 amino acids. CDR3 nucleotide sequence: TGTGCCAGTAGTATAGCGGGACAGAGAAGCTCTGGAAACACCATATATTTT. Translation gives CASSIAGQRSSGNTIYF.

The rearrangement links TRBV9 to TRBJ2-7, with a weak D call TRBD2 (5 bases). This CDR3 spans 16 amino acids. V lost 0 bases to trimming and J lost 6 bases, with 19 bases between them. Looked up from germline, CDR1 is SGDLS and CDR2 is YYNGEE. The DNA of the CDR3 is TGTGCCAGCAGCGTAGGGTTGGGAGAGGGCCCGGTCGAGCAGTACTTC. It is translated as CASSVGLGEGPVEQYF.

The chain couples TRBV15 to TRBJ2-7; D gene ambiguous. CDR3 size: 13 residues. CDR1 LNHNV and CDR2 YYDKDF come from the germline V gene (reference sequence). Trimming cost V 5 bases and J 7 bases, with 15 bases left between them. This CDR3 is CATSFRLTAEQYF. DNA for the CDR3: TGTGCCACCAGCTTTCGACTGACCGCGGAGCAGTACTTC.

This clone was seen just once. The rearrangement uses TRBV5-6 and TRBJ1-3; tentative D call: TRBD1 (6 bases). Between the trimmed V and J ends, which lost 2 bases and 6 bases, there was a span of 9 bases. The CDR3 runs to 13 residues. CDR1 and CDR2 from the germline V gene are SGHDT and YYEEEE. The CDR3 is CASSFGQKNTIYF. The CDR3 DNA reads TGTGCCAGCAGCTTCGGACAGAAAAACACCATATATTTT.

The chain employs TRBV7-8 and TRBJ2-5; possibly TRBD1 for D (5 bases). Germline values: CDR1 SGHVS, CDR2 FQNEAQ. The CDR3 has 18 amino acids. V lost 5 bases to trimming and J lost 5 bases, with 27 bases between them. The CDR3 reads CASSRIVTASTKGETQYF. Written as DNA, the CDR3 is TGTGCCAGCAGCCGAATTGTGACAGCATCTACTAAGGGGGAGACCCAGTACTTC.

The chain links TRBV19 to TRBJ2-2, with 10 bases fitting TRBD2. This CDR3 is built from 16 residues. V lost 3 bases to trimming and J lost 1 base; unmatched junction nucleotides: 2. Germline V gives CDR1 LNHDA, CDR2 SQIVND (reference sequence). As DNA, the CDR3 is TGTGCCAGTAGTATTAGCGGGGGGCTGAACACCGGGGAGCTGTTTTTT. This translates into CASSISGGLNTGELFF.

The chain employs TRBV6-6 and TRBJ2-7; a weak D match, TRBD1 (6 bases). Trimming left V 6 bases short and J 5 bases short, with 14 bases between. The CDR3 consists of 13 residues. Germline CDR1 and CDR2: MNHNY and SVGAGI (reference sequence). Here the CDR3 DNA reads TGTGCCAGCAGAAGGGGACAAATCGACGAGCAGTACTTC. This gives the protein CASRRGQIDEQYF.

This rearrangement joins TRBV14 to TRBJ2-1, with unresolved D. The germline V and J ends were trimmed by 0 bases and 12 bases, with 9 bases remaining between them. This CDR3 has 12 amino acids. In germline, CDR1 is SGHDN, CDR2 FVKESK. Written as DNA, the CDR3 is TGTGCCAGCAGCCAAGATCCCCGAGGGCAGTTCTTC. This gives the protein CASSQDPRGQFF.

In this sample, this clone turned up a few times. This sequence joins TRBV11-2 and TRBJ2-7; possibly TRBD2 for D (6 bases). Between the trimmed V and J ends, which lost 0 bases and 4 bases, there was a span of 10 bases. The CDR3 extends over 14 amino acids. CDR1 and CDR2 from the germline V gene are SGHAT and FQNNGV. CDR3 region: CASSLDLGGYEQYF. The CDR3 DNA follows: TGTGCCAGCAGCTTAGATCTCGGAGGGTACGAGCAGTACTTC.

The chain combines TRBV18 with TRBJ2-3; 8 positions agree with TRBD2. Germline V gives CDR1 KGHSH, CDR2 LQKENI. This CDR3 contains 13 residues. Trimming cost V 2 bases and J 8 bases; bases outside gene matches: 3. CDR3 nucleotides: TGTGCCAGCTCACCAAGCGGGGGAGGTACGCAGTATTTT. This translates into CASSPSGGGTQYF.

This chain links TRBV19 with TRBJ2-2, with D perhaps matching TRBD1 (6 bases). The CDR3 contains 15 residues. The germline V gene has CDR1 LNHDA and CDR2 SQIVND (reference sequence). The V and J ends lost 4 bases and 4 bases respectively, with 13 bases between them. This CDR3 reads CASSTGTGSTGELFF. The CDR3 bases are TGTGCCAGTAGTACCGGAACAGGGAGCACCGGGGAGCTGTTTTTT.

This clone was found once. This rearrangement joins TRBV18 to TRBJ2-1, with 7 bases matching TRBD2. Germline V lookup: CDR1 KGHSH, CDR2 LQKENI. The CDR3 covers 15 residues. The J segment lost 1 base and the V segment lost 4 bases, leaving 4 bases of the junction unmatched. The CDR3 loop is CASSLSGISYNEQFF. CDR3 DNA: TGTGCCAGCTCACTAAGCGGGATTTCCTACAATGAGCAGTTCTTC. The whole variable domain, remainder taken from reference TRBV18 and TRBJ2-1, is NAGVMQNPRHLVRRRGQEARLRCSPMKGHSHVYWYRQLPEEGLKFMVYLQKENIIDESGMPKERFSAEFPKEGPSILRIQQVVRGDSAAYFCASSLSGISYNEQFFGPGTRLTVL.

The CDR3 here is CASSLTSGAYEQYF. For the CDR3, the DNA is TGTGCCAGCAGCTTGACTAGCGGGGCCTACGAGCAGTACTTC. The rearrangement links TRBV7-8 to TRBJ2-7; TRBD2 agrees at 11 bases. This CDR3 contains 14 residues. V gave up 3 bases and J gave up 2 bases; unmatched junction bases: 0. Germline-derived CDR1 and CDR2 are SGHVS and FQNEAQ.

The rearrangement joins TRBV19 to TRBJ1-2, with D hard to call. The CDR3 runs 17 residues. The V and J ends lost 2 bases and 1 base respectively, with 17 bases between them. Germline CDR1 is LNHDA and CDR2 is SQIVND (reference sequence). The CDR3, as DNA: TGTGCCAGTAGTATAAGCGGTCTCACCGTTATTAACTATGGCTACACCTTC. Residues: CASSISGLTVINYGYTF.

V and J are TRBV18 and TRBJ1-1; D not resolved. Trimming removed 1 base at V and 0 bases at J, with 6 bases between. CDR1 KGHSH and CDR2 LQKENI come from the germline V gene. This CDR3 comprises 14 residues. CDR3 protein: CASSPQSVNTEAFF. The CDR3 DNA is TGTGCCAGCTCACCACAGAGCGTGAACACTGAAGCTTTCTTT.

The chain links TRBV6-5 to TRBJ1-5; tentatively, D is TRBD1 (5 bases). This CDR3 contains 16 residues. Germline V lookup: CDR1 MNHEY, CDR2 SVGAGI. V lost 4 bases and J 3 bases, leaving 16 bases between the germline ends. The CDR3 sequence is CASSSGVASPNQPQHF. The CDR3 DNA reads TGTGCCAGCAGTTCGGGGGTCGCAAGTCCCAATCAGCCCCAGCATTTT.

This clone was detected a few times. This sequence joins TRBV3-1 (or the pseudogene TRBV3-2) and TRBJ1-6; D perhaps matches TRBD1 (5 bases). This CDR3 contains 14 residues. The V end was cut by 1 base, the J end by 7 bases, with 8 bases between. Germline V lookup: CDR1 LGHDT, CDR2 YNNKEL (reference sequence). Here the CDR3 reads CASSQVGGNSPLHF. The CDR3 coding sequence is TGTGCCAGCAGCCAAGTTGGGGGGAATTCACCCCTCCACTTT.

This chain joins TRBV28 and TRBJ1-2, with 9 bases that match TRBD1. Unmatched junction bases numbered 16, after V lost 6 bases and J lost 8 bases. The CDR3 has 16 residues. CDR1 and CDR2 from the germline V gene are MDHEN and SYDVKM. CDR3 loop: CASSPGTGTGSEGYTF. CDR3 nucleotides: TGTGCCAGCAGCCCGGGGACCGGGACAGGGTCTGAAGGCTACACCTTC.

V gene TRBV6-4 combines with J gene TRBJ1-2, with 10 bases that match TRBD1. With 2 bases clipped from V and 7 bases from J, the junction kept 7 bases outside the gene matches. The CDR3 consists of 15 residues. Germline lookup yields CDR1 MRHNA and CDR2 SNTAGT. The CDR3 loop is CASSDGTGERFGYTF. The DNA for the CDR3 is TGTGCCAGCAGTGACGGGACAGGGGAACGTTTTGGCTACACCTTC.

The chain couples TRBV30 to TRBJ2-5; 8 positions match TRBD1. The CDR3 consists of 14 residues. Per germline, CDR1 GTSNPN and CDR2 SVGIG (reference sequence). Trimming removed 2 bases from V and 5 bases from J; junction bases left unmatched: 7. In DNA, the CDR3 is TGTGCCTGGAGTCGGACAGGGCTTCTGGAGACCCAGTACTTC. Residues: CAWSRTGLLETQYF.

This chain links TRBV5-1 with TRBJ1-4, with D perhaps matching TRBD1 (6 bases). The CDR3 runs 14 residues. The ends were cut back, 4 bases at V and 8 bases at J, with 15 bases in the middle. Germline V gene lookup returns CDR1 SGHRS and CDR2 YFSETQ. CDR3 loop: CASSGVGGHEKLFF. The CDR3 DNA reads as TGCGCCAGCAGCGGAGTAGGGGGACACGAAAAACTGTTTTTT.

This rearrangement joins TRBV19 to TRBJ2-1, with a weak D call TRBD2 (6 bases). CDR1 LNHDA and CDR2 SQIVND come from the germline V gene (reference sequence). Trimming shortened V by 5 bases and J by 9 bases, and 17 bases separated the two germline ends. This CDR3 region has 14 residues. CDR3 loop: CASSWDLASFEQFF. The CDR3 DNA is TGTGCCAGTAGTTGGGACTTAGCCAGTTTTGAGCAGTTCTTC.